What follows are 29 T cell receptor beta chains derived from one specimen sequenced in a study of blood T cell repertoires in COVID-19. The protocol was immunoSEQ multiplex PCR, while the TCRdb copy is restricted to in-frame clones and leaves out a portion. Here the sample spans around 46,000 clones, approximately 83% being singletons. The specimen was peripheral blood. The receptors come from a human donor in a cohort sampled during active COVID-19. The donor label of this sample is uncertain.

This chain uses TRBV6-5 with TRBJ2-7, with D maybe TRBD2 (6 bases). The germline V gene encodes CDR1 MNHEY and CDR2 SVGAGI. The ends were cut back, 4 bases at V and 5 bases at J, with 12 bases in the middle. This CDR3 spans 13 amino acids. CDR3 protein: CASSFWRGHEQYF. In nucleotides, the CDR3 is TGTGCCAGCAGTTTTTGGCGGGGCCACGAGCAGTACTTC.

The rearrangement joins TRBV27 to TRBJ1-2, with no clear D. Trimming pared 3 bases from V and 8 bases from J, leaving 16 bases between. In germline, CDR1 is MNHEY, CDR2 SMNVEV (reference sequence). CDR3 size: 14 residues. CDR3 coding DNA: TGTGCCAGCAGTTTGGGGAGTTGGGCCGAGGGCTACACCTTC. Its translation is CASSLGSWAEGYTF.

This rearrangement joins TRBV29-1 to TRBJ1-4; D might be TRBD1 (6 bases). The germline V and J ends were trimmed by 5 bases and 7 bases, with 20 bases remaining between them. The CDR3 totals 15 residues. In germline, CDR1 is SQVTM, CDR2 ANQGSEA. The CDR3 spells CSVQKGRGGIEKLFF. CDR3 DNA: TGCAGCGTTCAAAAAGGGAGGGGGGGTATTGAAAAACTGTTTTTT.

This chain uses TRBV6-6 with TRBJ2-5; 15 bases map to TRBD2. This CDR3 has 17 amino acids. Germline lookup yields CDR1 MNHNY and CDR2 SVGAGI (reference sequence). Losses at the gene ends were 5 bases for V and 5 bases for J; bases not matched to a gene: 9. CDR3 DNA: TGTGCCAGCAGTCCGGGGACTAGCGGGGGGCCGGGGGAGACCCAGTACTTC. It yields the protein CASSPGTSGGPGETQYF.

This chain uses TRBV24-1 with TRBJ1-1; 11 nucleotides align to TRBD1. The CDR3 loop spans 13 amino acids. V trimming: 7 bases; J trimming: 10 bases; junction bases outside the gene matches: 7. In germline, CDR1 is KGHDR, CDR2 SFDVKD. The CDR3 reads CATSSGQGVAAFF. CDR3 DNA sequence: TGTGCCACCAGCTCGGGACAGGGGGTCGCAGCTTTCTTT.

J is TRBJ2-1 and V is TRBV19, with D tentatively TRBD2 (5 bases). Trimming cost V 5 bases and J 8 bases, with 10 bases left between them. The CDR3 loop spans 12 amino acids. CDR1 and CDR2 (germline): LNHDA, SQIVND (reference sequence). The CDR3 is CASSLTSYEQFF. The CDR3 nucleotides read TGTGCCAGTAGTCTAACTAGTTATGAGCAGTTCTTC.

This clone was seen a few times. The rearrangement uses TRBV11-2 and TRBJ2-3; 7 bases map to TRBD2. The germline gives CDR1 SGHAT, CDR2 FQNNGV. The V gene end was trimmed by 6 bases and the J gene end by 2 bases; junction bases not matched to a gene: 8. The CDR3 is 15 amino acids. CDR3 protein: CASRQPGLDTDTQYF. The CDR3 DNA reads TGTGCCAGCAGACAGCCCGGACTAGACACAGATACGCAGTATTTT.

The chain has TRBV18 and TRBJ1-1; weak D call: TRBD1 (5 bases). The V end was cut by 4 bases, the J end by 5 bases, with 14 bases between. The CDR3 is made up of 14 amino acids. Germline loops: CDR1 KGHSH, CDR2 LQKENI. The CDR3 DNA sequence: TGTGCCAGCTCACGGACGCGGGGCGAGACTGAAGCTTTCTTT. Protein: CASSRTRGETEAFF.

This clone was counted between two and nine times. The rearrangement uses TRBV18 and TRBJ2-7, with D possibly TRBD1 on 6 matching bases. Germline V lookup: CDR1 KGHSH, CDR2 LQKENI. The CDR3 spans 12 residues. Trimming took 5 bases from V and 5 from J, leaving 10 bases between them. CDR3 loop: CASSANRDEQYF. CDR3 DNA sequence: TGTGCCAGCTCAGCGAACAGGGACGAGCAGTACTTC.

The chain uses TRBV6-6 and TRBJ1-5, with 9 bases lining up with TRBD1. The J segment lost 8 bases and the V segment lost 2 bases, leaving 4 bases of the junction unmatched. CDR1 and CDR2 (germline): MNHNY, SVGAGI (reference sequence). This CDR3 is built from 14 residues. The CDR3 loop is CASSYGTGLEPQHF. The CDR3 DNA reads TGTGCCAGCAGTTACGGGACAGGGTTGGAGCCCCAGCATTTT.

The chain combines TRBV5-5 with TRBJ1-3; D gene ambiguous. Germline values: CDR1 SGHKS, CDR2 YYEKEE (reference sequence). The V and J ends lost 5 bases and 4 bases respectively, with 10 bases between them. There are 13 residues in the CDR3. The chain's CDR3 is CASSGRSGNTIYF. CDR3 nucleotide sequence: TGTGCCAGCAGTGGGAGGAGCGGAAACACCATATATTTT.

The chain has TRBV7-2 and TRBJ1-2; TRBD1 aligns across 10 bases. The CDR3 is 14 residues long. J gave up 3 bases and V 5 bases, and 3 bases lay outside the gene matches. Per the germline V gene, CDR1 is SGHTA and CDR2 is FQGNSA. The CDR3 region is CASSAGQGDYGYTF. The CDR3 DNA sequence: TGTGCCAGCAGCGCCGGACAGGGGGACTATGGCTACACCTTC.

The chain uses TRBV14 and TRBJ1-2; no clear D. CDR3 size: 13 residues. Trimming left V 0 bases short and J 2 bases short, with 4 bases between. The germline CDR1 and CDR2 sequences are SGHDN and FVKESK. CDR3 sequence reads: CASSQEQNYGYTF. CDR3 coding DNA: TGTGCCAGCAGCCAAGAACAGAACTATGGCTACACCTTC.

The V gene is TRBV6-5, the J gene TRBJ1-1, with D unclear. Germline V gene data show CDR1 as MNHEY and CDR2 as SVGAGI. The CDR3 consists of 15 residues. Trimming cost V 0 bases and J 4 bases, with 12 bases left between them. The CDR3 sequence: CASSYSKTGVTEAFF. In DNA form, the CDR3 reads TGTGCCAGCAGTTACTCGAAAACCGGGGTCACTGAAGCTTTCTTT.

This chain links TRBV4-3 with TRBJ2-3; D is unresolved. Trimming cost V 0 bases and J 0 bases, with 10 bases left between them. The CDR3 sequence is 16 residues long. In germline, CDR1 is LGHNA, CDR2 YSLEER. CDR3 loop: CASSQDGQHSTDTQYF. CDR3 coding DNA: TGCGCCAGCAGCCAAGATGGGCAGCATAGCACAGATACGCAGTATTTT.

The V call is TRBV30, the J call TRBJ2-2; tentatively, D is TRBD1 (6 bases). This CDR3 region has 16 residues. Germline V lookup: CDR1 GTSNPN, CDR2 SVGIG (reference sequence). Trimming removed 3 bases at V and 1 base at J, with 15 bases between. CDR3 sequence (DNA): TGTGCCTGGAGGAAACAGGGTGGTTGGAACACCGGGGAGCTGTTTTTT. Its protein product is CAWRKQGGWNTGELFF.

This chain joins TRBV19 and TRBJ1-1; 8 positions match TRBD1. CDR1 is LNHDA, CDR2 SQIVND, per germline (reference sequence). The CDR3 is 14 amino acids. V lost 7 bases, J lost 4 bases, and 8 bases stayed unmatched. The CDR3 DNA sequence: TGTGCCAGTACCGGAGACAGGGGCGGCACTGAAGCTTTCTTT. Translation gives CASTGDRGGTEAFF. Combining the CDR3 with reference TRBV19 and TRBJ1-1 gives the whole variable domain DGGITQSPKYLFRKEGQNVTLSCEQNLNHDAMYWYRQDPGQGLRLIYYSQIVNDFQKGDIAEGYSVSREKKESFPLTVTSAQKNPTAFYLCASTGDRGGTEAFFGQGTRLTVV.

The gene calls are TRBV6-5 and TRBJ2-7, with 8 bases aligning to TRBD2. The V gene end was trimmed by 0 bases and the J gene end by 5 bases; junction bases not matched to a gene: 9. The CDR3 loop spans 16 amino acids. Germline-derived CDR1 and CDR2 are MNHEY and SVGAGI. The DNA of the CDR3 is TGTGCCAGCAGTTACTCACGGACGGGGGGGTTAAACGAGCAGTACTTC. Translated, it gives CASSYSRTGGLNEQYF.

This clone was seen a single time. The chain combines TRBV5-5 with TRBJ1-2; perhaps TRBD1 as D (5 bases). CDR1 is SGHKS and CDR2 is YYEKEE in the germline V gene (reference sequence). Trimming shortened V by 4 bases and J by 6 bases, and 16 bases separated the two germline ends. The CDR3 length is 14 residues. The CDR3 protein is CASSAGVSRDGYTF. The DNA of the CDR3 is TGTGCCAGCAGCGCGGGGGTAAGCAGGGATGGCTACACCTTC.

This clone is a singleton in its sample. The chain carries TRBV24-1 and TRBJ1-5; 8 bases line up with TRBD1. J was trimmed by 5 bases and V by 2 bases; bases with no gene match: 4. This CDR3 spans 15 amino acids. CDR1 and CDR2 (germline): KGHDR, SFDVKD. The CDR3 nucleotides read TGTGCCACCAGTGATTCCCAGGGGGCTCATCAGCCCCAGCATTTT. Protein product: CATSDSQGAHQPQHF.

The rearrangement uses TRBV30 and TRBJ1-5; D is possibly TRBD1 (5 bases). This CDR3 comprises 15 residues. V was clipped by 3 bases and J by 0 bases, with 12 bases between them. The germline gives CDR1 GTSNPN, CDR2 SVGIG (reference sequence). This CDR3 reads CAWRAGPYSNQPQHF. CDR3 nucleotides: TGTGCCTGGAGGGCAGGGCCTTATAGCAATCAGCCCCAGCATTTT.

This chain joins TRBV2 and TRBJ2-3; D possibly corresponds to TRBD1 (6 bases). The CDR3 loop spans 13 amino acids. CDR1 is SNHLY and CDR2 is FYNNEI in the germline V gene. V was shortened by 7 bases and J by 0 bases, with 8 bases between the two germline ends. CDR3 in amino acids: CASNRVSTDTQYF. DNA of the CDR3: TGTGCCAGCAACAGGGTGAGCACAGATACGCAGTATTTT.

This rearrangement joins TRBV6-5 to TRBJ1-1; D is perhaps TRBD1 (5 bases). V lost 0 bases, J lost 4 bases, and 12 bases lay in between. CDR1 and CDR2 (germline): MNHEY, SVGAGI. The CDR3 is 15 residues long. The CDR3 region has the DNA TGTGCCAGCAGTTACTCGAAGCGGGGGAGCACTGAAGCTTTCTTT. It specifies CASSYSKRGSTEAFF.

This sequence joins TRBV6-6 and TRBJ2-7; TRBD1 matches 7 bases. Germline assignment: CDR1 MNHNY and CDR2 SVGAGI (reference sequence). Trimming removed 2 bases from V and 4 bases from J; junction bases left unmatched: 2. CDR3 length: 13 amino acids. CDR3 coding DNA: TGTGCCAGCAGTTACAACAGGGGATACGAGCAGTACTTC. Its translation: CASSYNRGYEQYF.

The gene calls are TRBV14 and TRBJ1-1; TRBD1 might be the D (6 bases). Germline CDR1 SGHDN, CDR2 FVKESK. This CDR3 has 18 residues. Trimming took off 1 base at V and 1 base at J, with 19 bases between the two ends. The DNA of the CDR3 is TGTGCCAGCAGCCAAGTATTTAAAGCAGTAGGGGGGAACACTGAAGCTTTCTTT. This translates into CASSQVFKAVGGNTEAFF.

The chain couples TRBV7-2 to TRBJ2-5; tentatively, D is TRBD1 (6 bases). Germline V CDR1 and CDR2: SGHTA, FQGNSA. V lost 5 bases and J lost 4, with 14 bases in between. This CDR3 is 14 amino acids long. Here the CDR3 DNA reads TGTGCCAGCAGCCCCAGGGGTGTTATAGAGACCCAGTACTTC. As protein: CASSPRGVIETQYF.

The gene calls are TRBV5-5 and TRBJ1-2; D is perhaps TRBD1 (5 bases). V shed 3 bases and J shed 6 bases, with 18 bases lying between them. Germline CDR1 SGHKS, CDR2 YYEKEE (reference sequence). The CDR3 is made up of 15 amino acids. The CDR3 loop reads CASSWARGKGDGYTF. The CDR3 region has the DNA TGTGCCAGCAGCTGGGCCCGGGGGAAGGGAGATGGCTACACCTTC.

This clone appeared a few times. This chain uses TRBV19 with TRBJ2-6; D not resolved. From germline, CDR1 is LNHDA and CDR2 SQIVND (reference sequence). Trimming cost V 4 bases and J 0 bases, with 10 bases left between them. This CDR3 is built from 16 residues. CDR3 DNA sequence: TGTGCCAGTAGTAGGGCAGTTCCCTCTGGGGCCAACGTCCTGACTTTC. Translated: CASSRAVPSGANVLTF.

The gene calls are TRBV18 and TRBJ2-1, with D tentatively TRBD2 (6 bases). With 3 bases removed from V and 6 bases from J, the gap between germline ends came to 12 bases. Germline V gene lookup returns CDR1 KGHSH and CDR2 LQKENI. CDR3 length: 14 amino acids. This chain's CDR3 is CASSPLGGRNEQFF. CDR3 sequence (DNA): TGTGCCAGCTCACCGCTCGGGGGACGCAATGAGCAGTTCTTC.